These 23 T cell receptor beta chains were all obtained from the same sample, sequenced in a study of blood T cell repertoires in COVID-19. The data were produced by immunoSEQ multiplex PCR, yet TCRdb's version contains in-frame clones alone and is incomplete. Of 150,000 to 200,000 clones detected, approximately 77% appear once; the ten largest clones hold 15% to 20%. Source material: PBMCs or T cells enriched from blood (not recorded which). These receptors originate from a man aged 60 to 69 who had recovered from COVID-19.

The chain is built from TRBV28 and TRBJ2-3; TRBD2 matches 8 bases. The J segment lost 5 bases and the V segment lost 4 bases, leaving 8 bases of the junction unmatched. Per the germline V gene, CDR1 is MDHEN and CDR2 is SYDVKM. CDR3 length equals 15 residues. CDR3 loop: CASSSHAGGQDTQYF. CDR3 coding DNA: TGTGCCAGCAGTTCCCATGCGGGGGGCCAAGATACGCAGTATTTT.

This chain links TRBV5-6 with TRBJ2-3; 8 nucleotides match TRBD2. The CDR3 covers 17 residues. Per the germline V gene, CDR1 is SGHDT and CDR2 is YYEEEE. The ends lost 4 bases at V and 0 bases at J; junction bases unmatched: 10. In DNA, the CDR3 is TGTGCCAGCAGCCGGGTAGCGGGAAGGGCTAGCACAGATACGCAGTATTTT. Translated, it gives CASSRVAGRASTDTQYF.

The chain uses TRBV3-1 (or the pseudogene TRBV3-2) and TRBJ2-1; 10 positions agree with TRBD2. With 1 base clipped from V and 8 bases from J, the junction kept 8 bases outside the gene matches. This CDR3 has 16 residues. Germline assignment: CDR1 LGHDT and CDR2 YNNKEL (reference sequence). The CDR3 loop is CASSQVAGGRGYEQFF. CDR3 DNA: TGTGCCAGCAGCCAAGTAGCGGGGGGCAGAGGGTATGAGCAGTTCTTC.

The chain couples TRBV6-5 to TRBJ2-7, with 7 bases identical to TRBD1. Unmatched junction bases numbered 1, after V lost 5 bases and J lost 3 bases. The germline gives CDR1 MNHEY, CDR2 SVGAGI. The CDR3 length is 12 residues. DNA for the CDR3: TGTGCCAGCAGTAGGGACAGCTACGAGCAGTACTTC. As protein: CASSRDSYEQYF.

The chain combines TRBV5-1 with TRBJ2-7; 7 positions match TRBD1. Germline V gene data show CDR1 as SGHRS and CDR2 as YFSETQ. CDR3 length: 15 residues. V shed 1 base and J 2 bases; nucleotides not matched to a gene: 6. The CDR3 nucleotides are TGCGCCAGCAGCTTGTTCGCAGGGGGAACCTACGAGCAGTACTTC. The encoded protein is CASSLFAGGTYEQYF.

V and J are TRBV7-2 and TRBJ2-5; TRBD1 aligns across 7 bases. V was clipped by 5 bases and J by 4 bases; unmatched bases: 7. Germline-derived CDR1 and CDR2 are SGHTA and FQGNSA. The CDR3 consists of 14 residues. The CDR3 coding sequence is TGTGCCAGCAGCCTCGACAGGGCGGTAGAGACCCAGTACTTC. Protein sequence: CASSLDRAVETQYF.

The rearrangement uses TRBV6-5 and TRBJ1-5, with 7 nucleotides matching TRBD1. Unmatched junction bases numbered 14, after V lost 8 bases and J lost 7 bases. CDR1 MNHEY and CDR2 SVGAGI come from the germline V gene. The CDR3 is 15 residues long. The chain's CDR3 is CASGGTADRAQPQHF. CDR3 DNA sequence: TGTGCCAGCGGGGGGACGGCCGACAGGGCCCAGCCCCAGCATTTT.

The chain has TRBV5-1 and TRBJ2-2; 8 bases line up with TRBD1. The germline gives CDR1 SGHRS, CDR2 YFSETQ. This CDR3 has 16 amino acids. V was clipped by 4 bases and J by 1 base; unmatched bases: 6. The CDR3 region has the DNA TGCGCCAGCAGCGCCTACAGGGGGTGGAACACCGGGGAGCTGTTTTTT. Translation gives CASSAYRGWNTGELFF.

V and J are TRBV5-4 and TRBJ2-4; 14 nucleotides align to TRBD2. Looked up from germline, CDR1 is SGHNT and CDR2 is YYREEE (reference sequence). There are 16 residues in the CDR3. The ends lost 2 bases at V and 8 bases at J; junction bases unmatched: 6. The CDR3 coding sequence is TGTGCCAGCAGCTTAGGGGGACTAGCGGGAGAGGACATTCAGTACTTC. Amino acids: CASSLGGLAGEDIQYF.

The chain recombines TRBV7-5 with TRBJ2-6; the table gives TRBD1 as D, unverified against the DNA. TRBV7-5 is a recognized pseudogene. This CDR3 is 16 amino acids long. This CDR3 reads CARSRRDRVGANVLTF. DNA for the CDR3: TGTGCCAGAAGCCGCCGGGACAGGGTAGGGGCCAACGTCCTGACTTTC.

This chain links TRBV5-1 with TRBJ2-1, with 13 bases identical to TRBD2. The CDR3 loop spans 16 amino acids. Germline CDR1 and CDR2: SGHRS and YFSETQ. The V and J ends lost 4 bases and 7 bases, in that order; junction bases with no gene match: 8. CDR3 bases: TGCGCCAGCAGCGCTGCACTAGCGGGAGGGCCGAATGAGCAGTTCTTC. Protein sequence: CASSAALAGGPNEQFF.

The CDR3, as DNA: TGTGCCAGCAGTTCCGGACAGTACGAGCAGTACTTC. Amino acid sequence: CASSSGQYEQYF. V usage is TRBV28 and J usage is TRBJ2-7; tentative D call: TRBD1 (6 bases). This CDR3 has 12 amino acids. The V end lost 4 bases, the J end lost 4 bases, and 8 bases lay between the germline ends. The germline CDR1 and CDR2 sequences are MDHEN and SYDVKM. The full variable domain, its missing parts supplied by reference TRBV28 and TRBJ2-7, is DVKVTQSSRYLVKRTGEKVFLECVQDMDHENMFWYRQDPGLGLRLIYFSYDVKMKEKGDIPEGYSVSREKKERFSLILESASTNQTSMYLCASSSGQYEQYFGPGTRLTVT.

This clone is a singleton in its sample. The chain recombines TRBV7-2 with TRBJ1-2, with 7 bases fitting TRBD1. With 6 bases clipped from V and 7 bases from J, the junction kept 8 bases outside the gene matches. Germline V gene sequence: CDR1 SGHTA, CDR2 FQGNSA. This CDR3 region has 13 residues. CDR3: CASRPGQEGGYTF. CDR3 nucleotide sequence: TGTGCCAGCAGACCCGGACAGGAGGGTGGCTACACCTTC.

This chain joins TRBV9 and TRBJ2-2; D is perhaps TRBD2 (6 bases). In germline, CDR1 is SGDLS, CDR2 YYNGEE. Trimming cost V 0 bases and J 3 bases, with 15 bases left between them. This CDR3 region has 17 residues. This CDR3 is CASSVGPGGGDTGELFF. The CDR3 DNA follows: TGTGCCAGCAGCGTAGGACCTGGAGGAGGGGACACCGGGGAGCTGTTTTTT.

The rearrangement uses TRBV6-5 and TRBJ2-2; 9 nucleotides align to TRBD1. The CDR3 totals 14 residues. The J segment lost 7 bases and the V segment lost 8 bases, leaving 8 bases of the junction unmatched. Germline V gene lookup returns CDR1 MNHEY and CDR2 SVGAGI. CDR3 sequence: CASGNRGLGGELFF. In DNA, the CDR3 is TGTGCCAGCGGTAACAGGGGGCTGGGCGGGGAGCTGTTTTTT.

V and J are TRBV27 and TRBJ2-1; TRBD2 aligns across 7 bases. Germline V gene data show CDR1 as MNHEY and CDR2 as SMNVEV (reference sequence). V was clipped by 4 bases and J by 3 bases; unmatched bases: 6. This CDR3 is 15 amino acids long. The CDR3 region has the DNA TGTGCCAGCAGTTATGCCGGGACTAACTACAATGAGCAGTTCTTC. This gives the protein CASSYAGTNYNEQFF.

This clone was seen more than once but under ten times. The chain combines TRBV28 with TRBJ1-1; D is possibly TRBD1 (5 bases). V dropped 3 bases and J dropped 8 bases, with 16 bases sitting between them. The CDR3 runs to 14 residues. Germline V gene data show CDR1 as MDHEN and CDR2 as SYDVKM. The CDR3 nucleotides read TGTGCCAGCAGTTTTGAGCCCGTCGGGGGGGAAGCTTTCTTT. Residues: CASSFEPVGGEAFF.

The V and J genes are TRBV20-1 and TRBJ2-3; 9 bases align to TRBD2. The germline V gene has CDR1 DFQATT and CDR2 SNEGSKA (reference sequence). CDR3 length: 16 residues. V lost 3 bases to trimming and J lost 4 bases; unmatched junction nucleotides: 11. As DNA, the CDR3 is TGCAGTGCTAGTTACGGACTAGCGACTATCGCAGATACGCAGTATTTT. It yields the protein CSASYGLATIADTQYF.

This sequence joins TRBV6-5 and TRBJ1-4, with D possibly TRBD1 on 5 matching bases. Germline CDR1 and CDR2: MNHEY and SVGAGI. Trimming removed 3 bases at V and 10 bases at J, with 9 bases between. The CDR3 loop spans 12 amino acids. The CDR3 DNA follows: TGTGCCAGCAGTTATGTGGGGGGAAAACTGTTTTTT. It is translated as CASSYVGGKLFF.

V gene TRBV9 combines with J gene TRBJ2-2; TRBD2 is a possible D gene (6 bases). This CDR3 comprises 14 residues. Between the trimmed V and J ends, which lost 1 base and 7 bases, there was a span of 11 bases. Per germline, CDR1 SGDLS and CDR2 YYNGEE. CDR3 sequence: CASSVRGRLGELFF. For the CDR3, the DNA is TGTGCCAGCAGCGTACGAGGGAGGCTCGGGGAGCTGTTTTTT.

CDR3 in DNA: TGCGCCAGCAGCCACCCTCAGAAACTAGCGGGGGGGAACAATGAGCAGTTCTTC. As protein: CASSHPQKLAGGNNEQFF. The V and J genes are TRBV4-1 and TRBJ2-1; 13 bases match TRBD2. Trimming cost V 3 bases and J 5 bases; bases outside gene matches: 10. The CDR3 has 18 residues. The germline V gene encodes CDR1 MGHRA and CDR2 YSYEKL.

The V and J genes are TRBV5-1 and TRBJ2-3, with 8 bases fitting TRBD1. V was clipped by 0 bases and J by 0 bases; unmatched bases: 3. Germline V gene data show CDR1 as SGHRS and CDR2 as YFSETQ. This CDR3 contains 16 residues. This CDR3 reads CASSLETGVSTDTQYF. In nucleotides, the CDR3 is TGCGCCAGCAGCTTGGAGACAGGGGTTAGCACAGATACGCAGTATTTT.

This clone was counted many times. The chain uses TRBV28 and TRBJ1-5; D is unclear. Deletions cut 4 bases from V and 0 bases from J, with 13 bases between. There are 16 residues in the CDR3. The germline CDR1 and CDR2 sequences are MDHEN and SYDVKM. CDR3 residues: CASSSFEQNSNQPQHF. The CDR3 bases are TGTGCCAGCAGTTCGTTCGAGCAAAATAGCAATCAGCCCCAGCATTTT. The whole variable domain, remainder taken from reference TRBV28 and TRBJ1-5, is DVKVTQSSRYLVKRTGEKVFLECVQDMDHENMFWYRQDPGLGLRLIYFSYDVKMKEKGDIPEGYSVSREKKERFSLILESASTNQTSMYLCASSSFEQNSNQPQHFGDGTRLSIL.